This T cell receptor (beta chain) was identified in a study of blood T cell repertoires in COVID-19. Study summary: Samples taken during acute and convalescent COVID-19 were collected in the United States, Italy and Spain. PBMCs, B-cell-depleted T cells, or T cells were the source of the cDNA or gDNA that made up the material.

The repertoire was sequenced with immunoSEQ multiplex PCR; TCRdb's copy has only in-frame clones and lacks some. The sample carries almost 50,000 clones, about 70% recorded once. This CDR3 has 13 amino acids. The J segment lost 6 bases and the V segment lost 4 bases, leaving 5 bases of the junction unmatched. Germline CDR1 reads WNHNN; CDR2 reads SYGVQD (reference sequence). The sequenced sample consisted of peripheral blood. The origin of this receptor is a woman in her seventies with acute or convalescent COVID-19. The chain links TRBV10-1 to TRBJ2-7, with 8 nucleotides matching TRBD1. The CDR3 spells CASSAVQGAEQYF. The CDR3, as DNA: TGCGCCAGCAGTGCCGTTCAGGGGGCCGAGCAGTACTTC.